This TCR beta chain appears in the sequencing data of a study of monozygotic twins with inflammatory bowel disease. Study-level results: The analysis failed to separate different T cell subtypes.

With regard to this clonotype: Its antigen is currently unknown.

Using eight separate reactions per sample, the authors generated cDNA. Following a re-call of the 5' RACE reads, TCRdb has one entry per CDR3 protein and lacks DNA. The listing contains about 160,000 distinct CDR3 sequences. This CDR3 has 14 amino acids. CDR1 LNHDA and CDR2 SQIVND come from the germline V gene (reference sequence). Sequenced material: blood. V is TRBV19 and J is TRBJ2-5; no DNA is available, so the TRBD1 call from TCRdb remains unchecked. The TCR originated in a human donor with ulcerative colitis or Crohn's disease, or a healthy co-twin of an affected twin (not recorded which). This CDR3 is CASRRTGDGETQYF.